This record covers a single TCR beta chain. The germline V gene has CDR1 MNHEY and CDR2 SVGAGI. V lost 6 bases and J 0 bases, leaving 12 bases between the germline ends. This CDR3 has 15 amino acids. Profiling relied on immunoSEQ multiplex PCR, and the TCRdb table lists in-frame clones only, not all of them. The sample lists about 150,000 clones; approximately 96% were seen once. This entry belongs to a study of control samples from healthy donors and cancer patients. What was sequenced was blood. The clonotype originates from a woman between 40 and 55 years old in good health. The chain joins TRBV6-5 to TRBJ2-1; unclear D gene. CDR3 region: CASRKAESSYNEQFF. CDR3 nucleotide sequence: TGTGCCAGCAGAAAAGCAGAGAGCTCCTACAATGAGCAGTTCTTC.